The 17 T cell receptor beta chains in this list originate from one sample, sequenced in a study of blood T cell repertoires in COVID-19. TCRdb's copy holds only in-frame clones and misses some; the assay was immunoSEQ multiplex PCR. The sample yields 93,000 or so clones, nearly 90% seen once. Source material: peripheral blood. The receptors derive from a man aged 50-60 years in a cohort sampled during active COVID-19.

The chain has TRBV3-1 (or the pseudogene TRBV3-2) and TRBJ1-1, with 7 bases matching TRBD1. The CDR3 has 14 amino acids. J was trimmed by 4 bases and V by 4 bases; bases with no gene match: 6. CDR1 is LGHDT, CDR2 YNNKEL, per germline (reference sequence). The CDR3 reads CASSRQGGGTEAFF. In nucleotides, the CDR3 is TGTGCCAGCAGCCGGCAGGGGGGTGGCACTGAAGCTTTCTTT.

The chain has TRBV11-2 and TRBJ1-2; tentative D call: TRBD1 (6 bases). This CDR3 has 14 residues. CDR1 SGHAT and CDR2 FQNNGV come from the germline V gene. The germline V and J ends were trimmed by 5 bases and 4 bases, with 14 bases remaining between them. The CDR3, as DNA: TGTGCCAGCAGCGTACTGGACAGCGGCTATGGCTACACCTTC. It yields the protein CASSVLDSGYGYTF.

J is TRBJ1-4 and V is TRBV10-3; 9 bases are shared with TRBD1. The V segment lost 6 bases and the J segment 0 bases; nucleotides outside the gene matches: 8. Germline lookup yields CDR1 ENHRY and CDR2 SYGVKD. CDR3 length: 17 amino acids. CDR3 nucleotides: TGTGCCATCAGGCCCGGACAGGGGTCGTCAACTAATGAAAAACTGTTTTTT. Its protein product is CAIRPGQGSSTNEKLFF.

This chain links TRBV6-4 with TRBJ1-6, with 8 positions matching TRBD1. This CDR3 contains 16 residues. Germline values: CDR1 MRHNA, CDR2 SNTAGT. V dropped 6 bases and J dropped 9; count of bases not matched to a gene: 13. CDR3 bases: TGTGCCAGCAGGAAACCCAAACAGGGGGAGCGTTCACCCCTCCACTTT. Translated: CASRKPKQGERSPLHF.

The genes are TRBV18 and TRBJ2-5; TRBD1 matches 8 bases. This CDR3 spans 15 amino acids. Trimming took 6 bases from V and 5 from J; bases not matched to a gene: 11. Germline CDR1 is KGHSH and CDR2 is LQKENI. The CDR3 sequence: CASSANQGAGETQYF. In nucleotides, the CDR3 is TGTGCCAGCTCTGCGAACCAGGGGGCAGGGGAGACCCAGTACTTC.

The chain recombines TRBV1 with TRBJ2-1; TRBD2 is the table's D call, not checked against the DNA. TRBV1 constitutes a pseudogene. The length of the CDR3 is 18 residues. The CDR3 DNA reads TGCACCAGCAGCCAAGATTGGGGACTTAGTGACTATGTCAATGAGCAGTTCTTC. Translation gives CTSSQDWGLSDYVNEQFF.

This clone was seen more than once but under ten times. The chain carries TRBV7-2 and TRBJ1-6; TRBD1 aligns across 9 bases. This CDR3 spans 16 amino acids. Germline V lookup: CDR1 SGHTA, CDR2 FQGNSA. V gave up 6 bases and J gave up 7 bases; unmatched junction bases: 10. The CDR3 region has the DNA TGTGCCAGCAGAGCCTCGATAACAGGGGGCAATTCACCCCTCCACTTT. Amino acid sequence: CASRASITGGNSPLHF.

The chain combines TRBV27 with TRBJ1-2, with 8 nucleotides matching TRBD1. The germline gives CDR1 MNHEY, CDR2 SMNVEV (reference sequence). Unmatched junction bases numbered 13, after V lost 6 bases and J lost 4 bases. CDR3 length equals 16 residues. CDR3 DNA: TGTGCCAGCAGCGGAAGACAGGGGACCCTAGGCTATGGCTACACCTTC. This translates into CASSGRQGTLGYGYTF.

CDR3 protein: CSVGGNGNEQFF. The CDR3 DNA reads TGCAGCGTCGGGGGGAATGGGAATGAGCAGTTCTTC. The chain combines TRBV29-1 with TRBJ2-1; 7 nucleotides align to TRBD2. The V gene end was trimmed by 6 bases and the J gene end by 7 bases; junction bases not matched to a gene: 6. The length of the CDR3 is 12 residues. Germline V CDR1 and CDR2: SQVTM, ANQGSEA.

The chain couples TRBV7-2 to TRBJ2-5, with 14 bases aligning to TRBD2. The ends lost 5 bases at V and 2 bases at J; junction bases unmatched: 4. Germline V gives CDR1 SGHTA, CDR2 FQGNSA. The CDR3 is made up of 16 amino acids. DNA of the CDR3: TGTGCCAGCAGCGACGGACTAGCGGGGGGTCAAGAGACCCAGTACTTC. This gives the protein CASSDGLAGGQETQYF.

With respect to this clone: The same CDR3 also results from other DNA sequences found in this sample. This chain uses TRBV6-5 with TRBJ2-5; 7 bases are shared with TRBD1. V gave up 2 bases and J gave up 3 bases; unmatched junction bases: 3. The CDR3 loop spans 14 amino acids. The germline CDR1 and CDR2 sequences are MNHEY and SVGAGI. The DNA for the CDR3 is TGTGCCAGCAGTTACGCCACAGGGGAAGAGACCCAGTACTTC. Protein product: CASSYATGEETQYF.

This chain uses TRBV18 with TRBJ2-7; 14 bases map to TRBD2. After removal of 3 bases from V and 2 bases from J, the junction contained 3 bases not matched to a gene. Germline CDR1 and CDR2: KGHSH and LQKENI. This CDR3 contains 16 residues. CDR3 residues: CASSPGLAGVTYEQYV. CDR3 DNA: TGTGCCAGCTCACCGGGACTAGCGGGGGTTACCTACGAGCAGTACGTC.

The genes are TRBV12-3 or TRBV12-4 and TRBJ2-5; D may be TRBD1 (5 bases). Trimming took off 6 bases at V and 3 bases at J, with 11 bases between the two ends. The CDR3 is made up of 13 amino acids. The CDR3 DNA follows: TGTGCCAGCAGCCATCAGGGTAAAGAGACCCAGTACTTC. Its translation: CASSHQGKETQYF.

The chain carries TRBV6-2 or TRBV6-3 and TRBJ2-5; D is undetermined. Germline CDR1 reads MNHEY; CDR2 reads SVGEGT. This CDR3 spans 11 amino acids. V lost 6 bases to trimming and J lost 2 bases, with 4 bases between them. CDR3 bases: TGTGCCAGCAGCCTACAAGAGACCCAGTACTTC. This encodes CASSLQETQYF.

V is TRBV4-2 and J is TRBJ2-2; 11 nucleotides match TRBD2. The CDR3 contains 16 residues. CDR1 LGHNA and CDR2 YNFKEQ come from the germline V gene. J gave up 6 bases and V 1 base, and 4 bases lay outside the gene matches. Written as DNA, the CDR3 is TGTGCCAGCAGCCAAGTTAGCGGGGGGGTTTCCGGGGAGCTGTTTTTT. The encoded protein is CASSQVSGGVSGELFF.

This clone was seen just once. CDR3 DNA: TGTGCCATCAGTGAGTCGAAGGGGGAAAAACTGTTTTTT. It codes for CAISESKGEKLFF. V is TRBV10-3 and J is TRBJ1-4; D is possibly TRBD1 (5 bases). The CDR3 is made up of 13 amino acids. Trimming shortened V by 0 bases and J by 8 bases, and 7 bases separated the two germline ends. Germline V gene data show CDR1 as ENHRY and CDR2 as SYGVKD.

The chain is built from TRBV11-2 and TRBJ2-7, with D perhaps matching TRBD1 (6 bases). With 5 bases removed from V and 2 bases from J, the gap between germline ends came to 10 bases. CDR1 is SGHAT and CDR2 is FQNNGV in the germline V gene. This CDR3 spans 13 amino acids. The CDR3 here is CASSPRQAYEQYF. CDR3 in DNA: TGTGCCAGCAGCCCTCGACAGGCCTACGAGCAGTACTTC. The whole variable domain, filled in from reference TRBV11-2 and TRBJ2-7, reads EAGVAQSPRYKIIEKRQSVAFWCNPISGHATLYWYQQILGQGPKLLIQFQNNGVVDDSQLPKDRFSAERLKGVDSTLKIQPAKLEDSAVYLCASSPRQAYEQYFGPGTRLTVT.